This TCR beta chain was retrieved from a study of T cells in Graves' hyperthyroidism and ophthalmopathy. Germline V CDR1 and CDR2: SGHTA, FQGNSA. The V and J ends lost 5 bases and 4 bases respectively, with 15 bases between them. This CDR3 has 15 residues. Amplification yielded TCR beta CDR3 regions, with RNA transcripts as the source. RT-PCR in the first round (using the HTBI primer set) targeted the TCR CDR3. One entry per CDR3 protein results from TCRdb running MiXCR on the multiplex PCR reads. The table has about 770,000 distinct CDR3 sequences, about 17% seen once. This clonotype has only a few counts.

The TCR was taken from a woman aged 45-59 years with Graves' hyperthyroidism that later progressed to Graves' ophthalmopathy. The sample consisted of blood. V and J are TRBV7-2 and TRBJ1-3; D possibly corresponds to TRBD1 (6 bases). CDR3 sequence (DNA): TGTGCCAGCAGCGCCGGACAGTTCGCAGGAAACACCATATATTTT. Its translation: CASSAGQFAGNTIYF.